This TCR beta chain was identified during a study of blood T cell repertoires in COVID-19. Overall study context: Donors in the United States, Italy and Spain gave samples during acute or convalescent COVID-19. PBMCs, B-cell-depleted T cells, or T cells were the source of the cDNA or gDNA that made up the material.

Original data processing: Researchers report that nucleated cell counts were estimated from reference gene primer amplification. Profiled with immunoSEQ multiplex PCR; TCRdb holds only in-frame clones, not every one. V and J calls and clone size are as listed in that table; D and trimming were resolved from the DNA. The repertoire holds 270,000 or so clones, with about 85% as singletons. Germline CDR1 SGHTA, CDR2 FQGTGA. Trimming removed 2 bases from V and 1 base from J, with 11 bases in between. CDR3 size: 16 residues. This TCR was recovered from a human donor in a cohort sampled during active COVID-19. Material: peripheral blood. The chain is built from TRBV7-3 and TRBJ2-2; TRBD2 is a possible D gene (6 bases). CDR3 in DNA: TGTGCCAGCAGCTTAGGGCTAGCGCTGAACACCGGGGAGCTGTTTTTT. Protein: CASSLGLALNTGELFF.